One sample yielded the 22 T cell receptor beta chains listed below, sequenced in a study of cytomegalovirus exposure and HLA in healthy donors. PCR involved 60 Vbeta and 13 Jbeta primers. TCRdb's copy holds only in-frame clones and misses some; the assay was immunoSEQ multiplex PCR. Among tens of thousands of clones listed, roughly 86% were seen once. Material for sequencing was PBMCs. These receptors were collected from a man between 18 and 35 years old in good health and CMV-seronegative.

This clone came up a few times. CDR3 sequence (DNA): TGTGCCAGCAGCTTAGACGCCCGGCCAGGGTTGGGCACTGAAGCTTTCTTT. Residues: CASSLDARPGLGTEAFF. The chain is built from TRBV7-9 and TRBJ1-1; possible D gene TRBD1, 5 bases. Germline loops: CDR1 SEHNR, CDR2 FQNEAQ (reference sequence). There are 17 residues in the CDR3. Trimming removed 1 base from V and 4 bases from J, with 19 bases in between.

The rearrangement links TRBV18 to TRBJ2-3, with D perhaps matching TRBD1 (7 bases). V was trimmed by 0 bases and J by 6 bases, leaving 19 bases between them. The CDR3 sequence is 17 residues long. Germline CDR1 KGHSH, CDR2 LQKENI. The CDR3 DNA reads TGTGCCAGCTCACCACCGCGACAGGGACTGATTATCGATACGCAGTATTTT. Residues: CASSPPRQGLIIDTQYF. Using reference TRBV18 and TRBJ2-3 for the parts outside the CDR3, the full variable domain is NAGVMQNPRHLVRRRGQEARLRCSPMKGHSHVYWYRQLPEEGLKFMVYLQKENIIDESGMPKERFSAEFPKEGPSILRIQQVVRGDSAAYFCASSPPRQGLIIDTQYFGPGTRLTVL.

This rearrangement joins TRBV28 to TRBJ2-5, with a weak D call TRBD1 (5 bases). The CDR3 covers 14 residues. Per the germline V gene, CDR1 is MDHEN and CDR2 is SYDVKM. The V end lost 6 bases, the J end lost 3 bases, and 14 bases lay between the germline ends. For the CDR3, the DNA is TGTGCCAGCAGCTATAGGGGCAGAGAAGAGACCCAGTACTTC. This sequence encodes CASSYRGREETQYF.

This clone was observed a handful of times. The chain recombines TRBV14 with TRBJ1-1; 8 bases match TRBD1. Trimming at V came to 3 bases and at J to 1 base, leaving 4 bases not matched to a gene. The CDR3 runs 15 residues. Germline V gene lookup returns CDR1 SGHDN and CDR2 FVKESK. Here the CDR3 reads CASSQRTGRNTEAFF. In nucleotides, the CDR3 is TGTGCCAGCAGCCAGAGGACAGGGAGGAACACTGAAGCTTTCTTT.

This rearrangement joins TRBV6-6 to TRBJ2-7; 7 bases fit TRBD2. CDR1 is MNHNY, CDR2 SVGAGI, per germline (reference sequence). This CDR3 has 16 residues. Germline trimming cut 5 bases from V and 4 bases from J; bases unmatched to any gene: 14. CDR3 in DNA: TGTGCCAGCAGTCGGCAGGTTTCGGGGGGACCGTACGAGCAGTACTTC. It yields the protein CASSRQVSGGPYEQYF.

This chain joins TRBV11-2 and TRBJ1-2; 9 nucleotides match TRBD1. V was pared by 1 base and J by 3 bases, with 12 bases of the junction left unmatched. This CDR3 region has 18 residues. Germline assignment: CDR1 SGHAT and CDR2 FQNNGV. This chain's CDR3 is CASSLVGLTGGADYGYTF. CDR3 nucleotide sequence: TGTGCCAGCAGCTTAGTTGGGCTTACAGGGGGCGCAGACTATGGCTACACCTTC.

The chain carries TRBV5-1 and TRBJ2-3; 14 nucleotides agree with TRBD2. The CDR3 extends over 17 amino acids. Germline V CDR1 and CDR2: SGHRS, YFSETQ. The V segment lost 1 base and the J segment 3 bases; nucleotides outside the gene matches: 4. The CDR3 sequence: CASSLKTSGGVTDTQYF. CDR3 sequence (DNA): TGCGCCAGCAGCTTGAAGACTAGCGGGGGGGTTACAGATACGCAGTATTTT.

V is TRBV7-8 and J is TRBJ2-1; TRBD2 might be the D (6 bases). Deletions cut 2 bases from V and 6 bases from J, with 14 bases between. The CDR3 runs 15 residues. The germline gives CDR1 SGHVS, CDR2 FQNEAQ. The CDR3 sequence is CASSLRAGLINEQFF. The CDR3, as DNA: TGTGCCAGCAGCTTAAGAGCGGGCTTAATCAATGAGCAGTTCTTC.

This sequence joins TRBV30 and TRBJ1-5, with D hard to call. There are 13 residues in the CDR3. Germline values: CDR1 GTSNPN, CDR2 SVGIG (reference sequence). Trimming took 1 base from V and 6 from J, leaving 10 bases between them. CDR3 amino acids: CAWSADLGQPQHF. Written as DNA, the CDR3 is TGTGCCTGGAGTGCCGACCTAGGTCAGCCCCAGCATTTT.

The chain joins TRBV7-8 to TRBJ2-3; the D gene is possibly TRBD2 (6 bases). CDR1 is SGHVS, CDR2 FQNEAQ, per germline. Trimming pared 1 base from V and 9 bases from J, leaving 14 bases between. The CDR3 runs to 14 residues. CDR3 loop: CASSLEELALTQYF. The CDR3 DNA reads TGTGCCAGCAGCTTAGAAGAACTAGCCTTAACGCAGTATTTT.

The genes are TRBV5-1 and TRBJ2-7; TRBD2 agrees at 8 bases. CDR3 length: 15 amino acids. V trimming: 1 base; J trimming: 2 bases; junction bases outside the gene matches: 5. CDR1 and CDR2 (germline): SGHRS, YFSETQ. DNA of the CDR3: TGCGCCAGCAGCTTGAGGGTAGCGGGGACCTACGAGCAGTACTTC. Translated, it gives CASSLRVAGTYEQYF.

V usage is TRBV7-3 and J usage is TRBJ2-3; TRBD1 agrees at 7 bases. CDR3 length: 14 amino acids. CDR1 and CDR2 (germline): SGHTA, FQGTGA. V shed 4 bases and J 5 bases; nucleotides not matched to a gene: 6. The CDR3 sequence: CASSWSRDRDTQYF. As DNA, the CDR3 is TGTGCCAGCAGCTGGTCCCGGGACAGAGATACGCAGTATTTT. Combining the CDR3 with reference TRBV7-3 and TRBJ2-3 gives the whole variable domain GAGVSQTPSNKVTEKGKYVELRCDPISGHTALYWYRQSLGQGPEFLIYFQGTGAADDSGLPNDRFFAVRPEGSVSTLKIQRTERGDSAVYLCASSWSRDRDTQYFGPGTRLTVL.

In its sample, this clone was seen once. The J gene is TRBJ1-1, the V gene TRBV29-1; TRBD1 agrees at 10 bases. With 5 bases clipped from V and 2 bases from J, the junction kept 20 bases outside the gene matches. CDR1 and CDR2 from the germline V gene are SQVTM and ANQGSEA. The CDR3 consists of 19 residues. This CDR3 is CSVTKDRGFRWGSNTEAFF. Here the CDR3 DNA reads TGCAGCGTTACAAAGGACAGGGGGTTTAGGTGGGGTTCAAACACTGAAGCTTTCTTT.

The V and J genes are TRBV23-1 and TRBJ2-1, with TRBD2 matching 7 bases. TRBV23-1 belongs to the ORF category, with a function that is uncertain. The CDR3 runs to 18 residues. J was trimmed by 2 bases and V by 4 bases; bases with no gene match: 14. In DNA form, the CDR3 reads TGCGCCAGCAGTCGCGGGAGACGGATTCCTAGAACCTACAATGAGCAGTTCTTC. Protein sequence: CASSRGRRIPRTYNEQFF.

The chain recombines TRBV19 with TRBJ2-3; 7 nucleotides agree with TRBD1. CDR1 and CDR2 from the germline V gene are LNHDA and SQIVND (reference sequence). The CDR3 consists of 16 residues. With 5 bases clipped from V and 1 base from J, the junction kept 9 bases outside the gene matches. The CDR3 is CASSPRQGHGTDTQYF. The CDR3, as DNA: TGTGCCAGTAGTCCCCGACAGGGCCACGGCACAGATACGCAGTATTTT.

This clone was seen a few times. This CDR3 reads CASSFEGNQPQHF. CDR3 nucleotides: TGCGCCAGCAGCTTCGAGGGCAATCAGCCCCAGCATTTT. J is TRBJ1-5 and V is TRBV5-1; D remains unclear. The CDR3 covers 13 residues. V lost 2 bases to trimming and J lost 2 bases, with 5 bases between them. CDR1 is SGHRS, CDR2 YFSETQ, per germline.

V gene TRBV10-3 combines with J gene TRBJ2-2; D is ambiguous. The CDR3 covers 15 residues. Between the trimmed V and J ends, which lost 3 bases and 0 bases, there was a span of 8 bases. The germline gives CDR1 ENHRY, CDR2 SYGVKD. DNA of the CDR3: TGTGCCATCAGTGACAGGAACCCGAACACCGGGGAGCTGTTTTTT. Residues: CAISDRNPNTGELFF.

This clone was seen only once. The chain is built from TRBV27 and TRBJ1-5, with 11 nucleotides matching TRBD1. V lost 5 bases, J lost 4 bases, and 10 bases stayed unmatched. Germline assignment: CDR1 MNHEY and CDR2 SMNVEV (reference sequence). This CDR3 comprises 17 residues. CDR3 loop: CASSPPDRGRTNQPQHF. The CDR3 region has the DNA TGTGCCAGCAGTCCACCGGACAGGGGGCGAACAAATCAGCCCCAGCATTTT.

This chain connects TRBV5-4 to TRBJ1-1, with D possibly matching TRBD1 (5 bases). The CDR3 runs to 12 residues. CDR1 is SGHNT, CDR2 YYREEE, per germline (reference sequence). Trimming pared 5 bases from V and 4 bases from J, leaving 9 bases between. CDR3 coding DNA: TGTGCCAGCAGGTCAAGGGGCACTGAAGCTTTCTTT. It yields the protein CASRSRGTEAFF.

The genes are TRBV6-5 and TRBJ1-1, with 10 bases lining up with TRBD1. V shed 5 bases, J shed 7 bases, and the junction held 4 bases outside the gene matches. Germline CDR1 MNHEY, CDR2 SVGAGI. The CDR3 consists of 13 residues. CDR3 DNA sequence: TGTGCCAGCAGTGACAGGGGGCTCGTTGAAGCTTTCTTT. Its translation: CASSDRGLVEAFF.

In regard to this clone: Within the sample, other DNA sequences also encode this same CDR3. This chain links TRBV19 with TRBJ1-5; 7 positions match TRBD1. The J segment lost 7 bases and the V segment lost 7 bases, leaving 4 bases of the junction unmatched. The CDR3 has 12 amino acids. Per the germline V gene, CDR1 is LNHDA and CDR2 is SQIVND (reference sequence). CDR3 residues: CASNDRVQPQHF. The CDR3 DNA reads TGTGCCAGTAATGACAGGGTACAGCCCCAGCATTTT.

The genes are TRBV6-4 and TRBJ2-1, with 7 bases lining up with TRBD2. This CDR3 region has 14 residues. CDR1 and CDR2 (germline): MRHNA, SNTAGT. Germline trimming cut 7 bases from V and 7 bases from J; bases unmatched to any gene: 10. The CDR3 DNA follows: TGTGCCAGCAAGAGCGGGACTCCAGATAATGAGCAGTTCTTC. Protein: CASKSGTPDNEQFF.